This T cell receptor (beta chain) is drawn from a study of T cells in Graves' hyperthyroidism and ophthalmopathy. General study points: A model of 13 V-J features distinguished ophthalmopathy from stable hyperthyroidism.

To note about this clonotype: Its antigen is unidentified.

Amplification yielded TCR beta CDR3 regions, with RNA transcripts as the source. First-round RT-PCR targeting the TCR CDR3 was performed with the HTBI primer set. TCRdb re-analysed the multiplex PCR reads in MiXCR, keeping a single row per CDR3 protein. In the table there are about 200,000 distinct CDR3 sequences, approximately 16% of which are singletons. The sequence was collected from a woman aged 45 to 65 with Graves' hyperthyroidism. Sequencing was carried out using blood.

The CDR3 spells CASSEWGRAGELFF. The CDR3 nucleotides are TGTGCCAGCAGCGAGTGGGGGCGTGCCGGGGAGCTGTTTTTT. This sequence joins TRBV12-3 or TRBV12-4 and TRBJ2-2; a weak D match, TRBD1 (6 bases). V gave up 6 bases and J gave up 6 bases, with 14 bases separating them. The CDR3 loop spans 14 amino acids.